The 4 T cell receptor beta chains reported below all come from one sample, sequenced in a study of cytomegalovirus exposure and HLA in healthy donors. The PCR ran on 60 Vbeta and 13 Jbeta primers. The protocol was immunoSEQ multiplex PCR, while the TCRdb copy is restricted to in-frame clones and leaves out a portion. The top ten hold about 0.8% of the sample, which has roughly 110,000 clones, about two thirds seen once. Sequenced sample: PBMCs. These receptors were taken from a boy aged 10-17 years in good health and CMV-seronegative.

The CDR3 region is CASSLGDLRGEQFF. CDR3 sequence (DNA): TGTGCCAGCAGTTTAGGAGACCTCCGCGGTGAGCAGTTCTTC. This rearrangement joins TRBV27 to TRBJ2-1, with no clear D. This CDR3 has 14 residues. CDR1 is MNHEY, CDR2 SMNVEV, per germline (reference sequence). V shed 2 bases and J shed 9 bases, with 14 bases lying between them.

The chain carries TRBV7-2 and TRBJ2-7, with D tentatively TRBD1 (6 bases). Germline V gene data show CDR1 as SGHTA and CDR2 as FQGNSA. V lost 4 bases to trimming and J lost 2 bases, with 18 bases between them. The CDR3 sequence is 16 residues long. The CDR3 region has the DNA TGTGCCAGCAGCTCTTTTTACGGGACACAACCCTACGAGCAGTACTTC. It codes for CASSSFYGTQPYEQYF. Together with reference TRBV7-2 and TRBJ2-7, the CDR3 gives the full variable domain: GAGVSQSPSNKVTEKGKDVELRCDPISGHTALYWYRQSLGQGLEFLIYFQGNSAPDKSGLPSDRFSAERTGGSVSTLTIQRTQQEDSAVYLCASSSFYGTQPYEQYFGPGTRLTVT.

The rearrangement joins TRBV9 to TRBJ2-2, with D maybe TRBD2 (5 bases). Germline CDR1 and CDR2: SGDLS and YYNGEE. The ends were cut back, 0 bases at V and 7 bases at J, with 16 bases in the middle. The CDR3 is 16 amino acids. CDR3 sequence reads: CASSVGGRDGSGELFF. The DNA of the CDR3 is TGTGCCAGCAGCGTAGGTGGGAGAGATGGCAGCGGGGAGCTGTTTTTT.

CDR3 sequence: CASSVLSGGIVRQFF. The CDR3 DNA reads TGTGCCAGCAGCGTACTGAGCGGGGGAATAGTGCGGCAGTTCTTC. The genes are TRBV9 and TRBJ2-1, with 8 bases identical to TRBD2. Germline CDR1 reads SGDLS; CDR2 reads YYNGEE. The V segment lost 1 base and the J segment 12 bases; nucleotides outside the gene matches: 12. CDR3 size: 15 residues.